The rows below give T cell receptor beta chains drawn from one sample of a study of shared clonotypes between healthy human individuals. Clones were sequenced by immunoSEQ multiplex PCR, and TCRdb holds only the in-frame ones, with some missing. The table has over 1.4 million clones, more than 95% seen once; the top ten hold approximately 1%. The specimen was naive CD4+ T cells sorted from blood. The receptors come from a man aged 25-40 years in good health. Both conserved end residues are part of each CDR3. A D gene is named only where the DNA matches it firmly.

TRBV7-3	TRBJ2-2	.	CASSLTQVGWALNTGELFF
TRBV19	TRBJ2-7	.	CASSIAGREQYF
TRBV6-1	TRBJ2-3	.	CASSDTSPGPRRADTQYF
TRBV2	TRBJ1-4	.	CASRTGATNEKLFF
TRBV4-3	TRBJ2-1	TRBD2	CASSQDLPSGVYNEQFF
TRBV27	TRBJ2-1	TRBD1	CASSLADRGFFRSYNEQFF
TRBV19	TRBJ1-2	.	CASWGGNGYTF
TRBV6-6	TRBJ2-2	.	CASSYAGELFF
TRBV27	TRBJ2-1	.	CASSLRLLVMNEQFF
TRBV5-1	TRBJ2-7	TRBD1	CASSLGGTGVYEQYF
TRBV5-1	TRBJ2-5	.	CASSHRGETQYF
TRBV5-1	TRBJ2-3	TRBD1	CASRTGQGPDSTDTQYF
TRBV10-3	TRBJ2-2	.	CAISRETSGELFF
TRBV7-7	TRBJ2-5	.	CASSLGGGNQETQYF
TRBV15	TRBJ1-4	.	CATSRVPRAESEKLFF
TRBV10-3	TRBJ2-2	.	CAISESGLVTGELFF
TRBV10-2	TRBJ2-3	TRBD1	CASSARTGSTDTQYF
TRBV10-3	TRBJ2-5	.	CAIRGGPNQETQYF
TRBV7-9	TRBJ2-1	TRBD2	CASSFPGLAGGLSYNEQFF
TRBV7-2	TRBJ2-3	.	CASSPHGGRYTDTQYF
TRBV15	TRBJ1-4	.	CATSRGPGRADEKLFF
TRBV4-2	TRBJ2-7	TRBD1	CASSQDPRGQGREQYF
TRBV5-1	TRBJ2-7	TRBD2	CASSVAGEPYEQYF
TRBV28	TRBJ1-4	.	CASSRTEGRNEKLFF
TRBV6-1	TRBJ1-5	.	CASSLNNQPQHF
TRBV28	TRBJ1-4	.	CASSLYAVLSEKLFF
TRBV18	TRBJ1-2	.	CASADGANYGYTF
TRBV2	TRBJ2-7	.	CASARGSNGEQYF
TRBV11-2	TRBJ1-4	TRBD1	CASSLGRTGGSEKLFF
TRBV5-4	TRBJ2-5	.	CASSLEQVQETQYF
TRBV28	TRBJ2-7	.	CASSAGGEGYEQYF
TRBV28	TRBJ2-7	TRBD1	CASSPPGQSYEQYF
TRBV4-2	TRBJ1-1	.	CASSQEGGRTEAFF
TRBV7-3	TRBJ2-2	.	CASRDLNTGELFF
TRBV6-1	TRBJ1-5	.	CASSEIEIHSNQPQHF
TRBV7-6	TRBJ2-1	TRBD2	CASSSPWGEGRNEQFF
TRBV5-4	TRBJ2-2	.	CASSLGTPTGELFF
TRBV28	TRBJ2-5	TRBD2	CASRKAGGLGTQYF
TRBV28	TRBJ2-1	TRBD2	CASRRTSGREQFF
TRBV2	TRBJ2-1	TRBD1	CASSLTGGFRDSYNEQFF
TRBV10-1	TRBJ2-4	.	CASSESPAGNIQYF
TRBV9	TRBJ2-7	TRBD2	CASSAGGRRTSDFHEQYF
TRBV6-1	TRBJ2-2	TRBD1	CASTFRDRNTGELFF
TRBV5-1	TRBJ2-5	TRBD2	CASSRLTSGQETQYF
TRBV7-8	TRBJ2-7	.	CASSLAQRIYEQYF
TRBV30	TRBJ2-3	.	CAWRVVGPGTDTQYF
TRBV6-5	TRBJ1-5	.	CASSSGQQSNQPQHF
TRBV14	TRBJ2-7	TRBD1	CASSPFAGGEEQYF
TRBV5-5	TRBJ2-3	TRBD1	CASSRTGEGTDTQYF
TRBV2	TRBJ1-1	.	CASGVVGAFF
TRBV27	TRBJ2-1	TRBD1	CASSFWGQGVQEQFF
TRBV10-3	TRBJ2-3	TRBD2	CSAGGTDTQYF
TRBV9	TRBJ2-7	TRBD2	CASTPGLAGSVYEQYF
TRBV5-1	TRBJ2-7	.	CASSPSQGFQSYEQYF